This T cell receptor (beta chain) was sequenced in a study of blood T cell repertoires in COVID-19. Repertoires were generated with immunoSEQ multiplex PCR, while TCRdb's copy carries only in-frame clones and drops some. The table includes more than 350,000 clones, more than 80% detected once. The CDR3 consists of 17 residues. The V end was cut by 3 bases, the J end by 0 bases, with 16 bases between. CDR1 and CDR2 from the germline V gene are KGHSH and LQKENI. The sequence derives from a woman in her 30s with COVID-19, enrolled during active disease. Sequencing was performed on peripheral blood. V is TRBV18 and J is TRBJ2-3, with D possibly TRBD1 on 5 matching bases. Written as DNA, the CDR3 is TGTGCCAGCTCACCCCGGTGGTTAGGGGTTAGCACAGATACGCAGTATTTT. Amino acid sequence: CASSPRWLGVSTDTQYF.